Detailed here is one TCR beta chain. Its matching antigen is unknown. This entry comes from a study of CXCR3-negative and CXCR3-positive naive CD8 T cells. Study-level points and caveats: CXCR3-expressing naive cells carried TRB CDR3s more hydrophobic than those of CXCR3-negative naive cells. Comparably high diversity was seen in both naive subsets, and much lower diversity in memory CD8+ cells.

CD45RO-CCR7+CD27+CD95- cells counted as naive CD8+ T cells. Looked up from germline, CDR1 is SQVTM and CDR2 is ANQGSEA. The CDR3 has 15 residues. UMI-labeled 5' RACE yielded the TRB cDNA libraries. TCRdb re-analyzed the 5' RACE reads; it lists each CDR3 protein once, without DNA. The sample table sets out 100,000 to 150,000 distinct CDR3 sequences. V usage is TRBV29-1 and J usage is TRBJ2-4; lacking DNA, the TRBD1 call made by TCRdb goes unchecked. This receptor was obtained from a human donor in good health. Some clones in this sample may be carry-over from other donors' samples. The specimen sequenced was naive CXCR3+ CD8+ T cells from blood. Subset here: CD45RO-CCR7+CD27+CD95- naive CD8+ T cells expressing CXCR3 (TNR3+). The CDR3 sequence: CSVVGQKLAKNIQYF.